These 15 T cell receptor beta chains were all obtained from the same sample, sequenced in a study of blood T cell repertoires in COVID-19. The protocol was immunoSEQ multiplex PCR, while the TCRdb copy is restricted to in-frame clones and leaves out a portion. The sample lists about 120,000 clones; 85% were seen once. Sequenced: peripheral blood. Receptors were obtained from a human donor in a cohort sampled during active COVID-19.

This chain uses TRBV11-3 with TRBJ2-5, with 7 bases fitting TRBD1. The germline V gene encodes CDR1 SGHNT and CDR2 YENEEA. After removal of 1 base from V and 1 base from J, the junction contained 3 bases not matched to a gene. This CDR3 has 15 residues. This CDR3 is CASSLGAGGQETQYF. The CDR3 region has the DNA TGTGCCAGCAGCTTAGGCGCAGGGGGCCAAGAGACCCAGTACTTC. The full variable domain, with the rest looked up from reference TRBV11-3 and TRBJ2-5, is EAGVVQSPRYKIIEKKQPVAFWCNPISGHNTLYWYLQNLGQGPELLIRYENEEAVDDSQLPKDRFSAERLKGVDSTLKIQPAELGDSAVYLCASSLGAGGQETQYFGPGTRLLVL.

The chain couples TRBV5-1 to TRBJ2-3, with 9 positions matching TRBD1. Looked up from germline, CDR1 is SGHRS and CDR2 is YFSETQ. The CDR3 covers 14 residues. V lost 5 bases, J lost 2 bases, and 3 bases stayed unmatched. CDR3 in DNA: TGCGCCAGCAGACAGGGGGCGGACACAGATACGCAGTATTTT. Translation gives CASRQGADTDTQYF.

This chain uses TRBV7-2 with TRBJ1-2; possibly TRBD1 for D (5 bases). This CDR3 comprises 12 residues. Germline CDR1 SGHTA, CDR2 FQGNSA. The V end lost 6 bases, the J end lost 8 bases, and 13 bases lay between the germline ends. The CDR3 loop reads CASRGPEVGYTF. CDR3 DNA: TGTGCCAGCAGGGGGCCAGAGGTAGGCTACACCTTC.

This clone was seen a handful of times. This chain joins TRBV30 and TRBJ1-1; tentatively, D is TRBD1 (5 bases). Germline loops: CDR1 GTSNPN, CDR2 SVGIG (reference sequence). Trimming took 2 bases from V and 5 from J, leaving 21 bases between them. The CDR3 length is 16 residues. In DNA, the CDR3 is TGTGCCTGGAGTCACCTCGGGGGTAGACTAGGGACTGAAGCTTTCTTT. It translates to CAWSHLGGRLGTEAFF. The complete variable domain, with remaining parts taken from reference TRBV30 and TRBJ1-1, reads SQTIHQWPATLVQPVGSPLSLECTVEGTSNPNLYWYRQAAGRGLQLLFYSVGIGQISSEVPQNLSASRPQDRQFILSSKKLLLSDSGFYLCAWSHLGGRLGTEAFFGQGTRLTVV.

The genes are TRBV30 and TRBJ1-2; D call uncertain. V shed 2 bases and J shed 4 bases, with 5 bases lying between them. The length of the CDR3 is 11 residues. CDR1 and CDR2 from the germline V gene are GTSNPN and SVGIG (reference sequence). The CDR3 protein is CAWSLSYGYTF. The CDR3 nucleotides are TGTGCCTGGAGTCTCAGCTATGGCTACACCTTC.

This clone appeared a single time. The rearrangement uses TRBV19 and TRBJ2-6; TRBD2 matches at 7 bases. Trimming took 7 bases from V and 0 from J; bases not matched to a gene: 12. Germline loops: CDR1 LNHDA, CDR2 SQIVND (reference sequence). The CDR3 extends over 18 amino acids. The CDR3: CASTARGGSSSGANVLTF. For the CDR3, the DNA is TGTGCCAGTACCGCCCGGGGAGGGTCAAGCTCTGGGGCCAACGTCCTGACTTTC.

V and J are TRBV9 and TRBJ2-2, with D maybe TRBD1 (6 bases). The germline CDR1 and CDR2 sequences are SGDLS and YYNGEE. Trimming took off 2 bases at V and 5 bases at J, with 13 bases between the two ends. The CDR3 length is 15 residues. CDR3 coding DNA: TGTGCCAGCAGCGTTCTGGGGGCTATGACCGGGGAGCTGTTTTTT. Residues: CASSVLGAMTGELFF.

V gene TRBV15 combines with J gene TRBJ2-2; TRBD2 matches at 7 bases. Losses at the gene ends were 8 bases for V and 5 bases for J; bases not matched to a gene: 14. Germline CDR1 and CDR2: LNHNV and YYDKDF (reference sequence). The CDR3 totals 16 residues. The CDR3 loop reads CATPGREERRTGELFF. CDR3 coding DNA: TGTGCCACCCCTGGTCGGGAGGAGAGGAGGACCGGGGAGCTGTTTTTT. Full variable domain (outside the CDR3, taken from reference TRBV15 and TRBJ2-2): DAMVIQNPRYQVTQFGKPVTLSCSQTLNHNVMYWYQQKSSQAPKLLFHYYDKDFNNEADTPDNFQSRRPNTSFCFLDIRSPGLGDTAMYLCATPGREERRTGELFFGEGSRLTVL.

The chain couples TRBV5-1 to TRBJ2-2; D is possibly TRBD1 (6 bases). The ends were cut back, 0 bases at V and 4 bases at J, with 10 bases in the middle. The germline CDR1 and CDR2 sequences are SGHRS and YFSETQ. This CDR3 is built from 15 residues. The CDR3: CASSLDRARTGELFF. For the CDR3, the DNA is TGCGCCAGCAGCTTGGACAGGGCGCGCACCGGGGAGCTGTTTTTT.

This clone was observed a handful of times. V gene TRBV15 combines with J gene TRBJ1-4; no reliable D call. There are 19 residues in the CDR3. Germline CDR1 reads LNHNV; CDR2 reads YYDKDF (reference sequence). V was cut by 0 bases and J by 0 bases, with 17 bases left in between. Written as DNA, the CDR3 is TGTGCCACCAGCAGAGAAGTGCAGAGAGGAAGTGCAACTAATGAAAAACTGTTTTTT. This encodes CATSREVQRGSATNEKLFF. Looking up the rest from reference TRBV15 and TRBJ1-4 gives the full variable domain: DAMVIQNPRYQVTQFGKPVTLSCSQTLNHNVMYWYQQKSSQAPKLLFHYYDKDFNNEADTPDNFQSRRPNTSFCFLDIRSPGLGDTAMYLCATSREVQRGSATNEKLFFGSGTQLSVL.

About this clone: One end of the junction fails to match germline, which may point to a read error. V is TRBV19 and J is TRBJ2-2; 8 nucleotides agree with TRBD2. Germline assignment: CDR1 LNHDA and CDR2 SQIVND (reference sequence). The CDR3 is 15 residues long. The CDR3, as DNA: TGTGCCCGTAGTACGGGGGGGGCTTACACCGGGGAGCTGTTTTTT. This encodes CARSTGGAYTGELFF.

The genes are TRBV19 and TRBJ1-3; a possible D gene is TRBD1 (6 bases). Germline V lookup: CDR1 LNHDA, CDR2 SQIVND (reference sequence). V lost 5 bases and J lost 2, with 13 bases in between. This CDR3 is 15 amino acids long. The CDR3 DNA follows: TGTGCCAGTAGTCCCCGGGCAGGGGCTGGAAACACCATATATTTT. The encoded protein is CASSPRAGAGNTIYF. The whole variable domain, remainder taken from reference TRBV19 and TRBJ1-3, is DGGITQSPKYLFRKEGQNVTLSCEQNLNHDAMYWYRQDPGQGLRLIYYSQIVNDFQKGDIAEGYSVSREKKESFPLTVTSAQKNPTAFYLCASSPRAGAGNTIYFGEGSWLTVV.

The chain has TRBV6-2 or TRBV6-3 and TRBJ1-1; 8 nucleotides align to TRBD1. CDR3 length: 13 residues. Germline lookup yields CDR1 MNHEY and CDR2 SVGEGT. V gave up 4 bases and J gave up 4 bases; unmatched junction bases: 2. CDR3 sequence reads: CASSSDRVTEAFF. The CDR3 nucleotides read TGTGCCAGCAGTTCGGACAGGGTCACTGAAGCTTTCTTT.

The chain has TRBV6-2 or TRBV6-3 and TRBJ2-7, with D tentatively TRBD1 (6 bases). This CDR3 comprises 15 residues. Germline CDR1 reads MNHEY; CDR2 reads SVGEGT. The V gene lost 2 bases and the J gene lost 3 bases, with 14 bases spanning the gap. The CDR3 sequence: CASSYLWAGVYEQYF. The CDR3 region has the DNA TGTGCCAGCAGTTACCTTTGGGCAGGGGTCTACGAGCAGTACTTC.

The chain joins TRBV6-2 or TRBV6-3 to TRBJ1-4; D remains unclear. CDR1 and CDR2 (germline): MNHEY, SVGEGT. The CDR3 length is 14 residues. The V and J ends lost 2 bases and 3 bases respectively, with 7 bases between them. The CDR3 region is CASSYSGSNEKLFF. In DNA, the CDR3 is TGTGCCAGCAGTTACAGCGGGTCTAATGAAAAACTGTTTTTT.